A single T cell receptor beta chain is shown here with its context. This record belongs to a study of control samples from healthy donors and cancer patients. Profiled with immunoSEQ multiplex PCR; TCRdb holds only in-frame clones, not every one. The table lists 170,000 or so clones, about 91% of them singletons, with 2% to 2.5% in the top ten. Between the trimmed V and J ends, which lost 4 bases and 1 base, there was a span of 11 bases. Germline V gene data show CDR1 as SGHRS and CDR2 as YFSETQ. This CDR3 is 14 amino acids long. The chain combines TRBV5-1 with TRBJ1-1; possible D gene TRBD1, 6 bases. This TCR was recovered from a woman aged 35 to 49 in good health. What was sequenced was blood. The CDR3 sequence is CASSQDSTNTEAFF. Written as DNA, the CDR3 is TGCGCCAGCAGCCAGGACAGTACGAACACTGAAGCTTTCTTT. Full variable domain (remainder filled in from reference TRBV5-1 and TRBJ1-1): KAGVTQTPRYLIKTRGQQVTLSCSPISGHRSVSWYQQTPGQGLQFLFEYFSETQRNKGNFPGRFSGRQFSNSRSEMNVSTLELGDSALYLCASSQDSTNTEAFFGQGTRLTVV.